The 31 T cell receptor beta chains below come from one sample, sequenced in a study of cytomegalovirus exposure and HLA in healthy donors. The PCR ran on 60 Vbeta and 13 Jbeta primers. Generated by immunoSEQ multiplex PCR, the TCRdb table keeps only in-frame clones and is missing some. Found here are 130,000 to 150,000 clones, around 80% of them singletons; the top ten hold about 2.6%. Material for sequencing was PBMCs. These receptors were obtained from a boy aged 2-9 years in good health and CMV-seronegative.

The chain employs TRBV6-5 and TRBJ2-7; D perhaps matches TRBD1 (6 bases). This CDR3 comprises 13 residues. Trimming removed 5 bases from V and 6 bases from J, with 14 bases in between. Germline V gene lookup returns CDR1 MNHEY and CDR2 SVGAGI. CDR3 sequence: CASSTQGSTEQYF. In DNA form, the CDR3 reads TGTGCCAGCAGTACACAGGGTTCAACCGAGCAGTACTTC.

This clone was seen a few times. This chain connects TRBV20-1 to TRBJ2-5; D is undetermined. There are 11 residues in the CDR3. Germline CDR1 reads DFQATT; CDR2 reads SNEGSKA (reference sequence). V shed 5 bases and J shed 5 bases, with 9 bases lying between them. CDR3 bases: TGCAGTGCTGTAATCTCGGAGACCCAGTACTTC. It yields the protein CSAVISETQYF.

The J gene is TRBJ2-1, the V gene TRBV27; 12 bases are shared with TRBD1. Trimming took 7 bases from V and 5 from J; bases not matched to a gene: 9. The CDR3 extends over 16 amino acids. CDR1 and CDR2 (germline): MNHEY, SMNVEV (reference sequence). The chain's CDR3 is CASNDRGQGAHNEQFF. CDR3 nucleotide sequence: TGTGCCAGCAACGACAGGGGACAGGGGGCACACAATGAGCAGTTCTTC.

V usage is TRBV7-2 and J usage is TRBJ1-1; D not resolved. This CDR3 region has 12 residues. Germline V gives CDR1 SGHTA, CDR2 FQGNSA. Trimming pared 3 bases from V and 6 bases from J, leaving 8 bases between. Here the CDR3 reads CASSFGRAEAFF. CDR3 sequence (DNA): TGTGCCAGCAGCTTTGGGAGGGCTGAAGCTTTCTTT.

The chain uses TRBV11-2 and TRBJ1-1; the match to TRBD1 covers 7 bases. Germline trimming cut 4 bases from V and 5 bases from J; bases unmatched to any gene: 7. This CDR3 comprises 14 residues. CDR1 SGHAT and CDR2 FQNNGV come from the germline V gene. The CDR3 DNA sequence: TGTGCCAGCAGCTCAAGACAGGGAGTAACTGAAGCTTTCTTT. It is translated as CASSSRQGVTEAFF.

This clone was recorded once. The V call is TRBV11-1, the J call TRBJ2-7; TRBD2 matches 8 bases. The V gene end was trimmed by 0 bases and the J gene end by 4 bases; junction bases not matched to a gene: 17. This CDR3 region has 19 residues. Germline CDR1 reads SGHAT; CDR2 reads FQDESV (reference sequence). The DNA for the CDR3 is TGTGCCAGCAGCTTAGCTCCGCGTCCGGGAGCGGGAGTCTGGTACGAGCAGTACTTC. Its protein product is CASSLAPRPGAGVWYEQYF.

The chain couples TRBV7-2 to TRBJ2-7; 13 positions agree with TRBD2. The CDR3 covers 17 residues. V lost 3 bases and J lost 0; bases outside the gene matches: 5. The germline CDR1 and CDR2 sequences are SGHTA and FQGNSA. In DNA, the CDR3 is TGTGCCAGCAGCTTCAGACTAGCGGGGGGACTCTCCTACGAGCAGTACTTC. As protein: CASSFRLAGGLSYEQYF. Variable domain in full (rest from reference TRBV7-2 and TRBJ2-7): GAGVSQSPSNKVTEKGKDVELRCDPISGHTALYWYRQSLGQGLEFLIYFQGNSAPDKSGLPSDRFSAERTGGSVSTLTIQRTQQEDSAVYLCASSFRLAGGLSYEQYFGPGTRLTVT.

This chain uses TRBV7-3 with TRBJ2-7; 7 nucleotides match TRBD2. Germline-derived CDR1 and CDR2 are SGHTA and FQGTGA. After removal of 1 base from V and 0 bases from J, the junction contained 6 bases not matched to a gene. The CDR3 consists of 16 residues. CDR3 amino acids: CASSLIGTKSSYEQYF. In nucleotides, the CDR3 is TGTGCCAGCAGCTTAATCGGGACTAAGAGCTCCTACGAGCAGTACTTC.

The table lists this clone with a few counts. This chain uses TRBV7-9 with TRBJ2-1; 8 bases fit TRBD2. From germline, CDR1 is SEHNR and CDR2 FQNEAQ (reference sequence). The CDR3 sequence is 12 residues long. J lost 9 bases, V lost 5 bases, and 3 bases had no gene match. The CDR3 nucleotides are TGTGCCAGCAGCCCCACTAGCGGTGAGCAGTTCTTC. It is translated as CASSPTSGEQFF.

The rearrangement links TRBV28 to TRBJ2-3; 9 bases line up with TRBD1. This CDR3 is 18 amino acids long. Germline CDR1 and CDR2: MDHEN and SYDVKM. V dropped 5 bases and J dropped 3; count of bases not matched to a gene: 15. The CDR3 protein is CASSLTLTGGGKTDTQYF. The CDR3 region has the DNA TGTGCCAGCAGTCTAACGCTAACAGGGGGCGGTAAAACAGATACGCAGTATTTT.

Here the CDR3 DNA reads TGTGCCATCCGGGCTCGGGTAGGGGCTATAAACACTGAAGCTTTCTTT. Protein: CAIRARVGAINTEAFF. This chain connects TRBV10-3 to TRBJ1-1, with D possibly TRBD1 on 5 matching bases. V lost 8 bases and J lost 2, with 21 bases in between. The germline V gene has CDR1 ENHRY and CDR2 SYGVKD. The CDR3 is 16 amino acids.

The rearrangement links TRBV29-1 to TRBJ2-3; TRBD1 might be the D (6 bases). The CDR3 is 17 residues long. In germline, CDR1 is SQVTM, CDR2 ANQGSEA. V lost 3 bases and J 2 bases, leaving 21 bases between the germline ends. The CDR3 DNA is TGCAGCGTTGACAGGGGCCCCGTGGGGCACCACACAGATACGCAGTATTTT. This sequence encodes CSVDRGPVGHHTDTQYF.

DNA for the CDR3: TGTGCCAGCAGTTCGTGGGGGGGTACTGGGGCCAACGTCCTGACTTTC. Protein product: CASSSWGGTGANVLTF. The chain is built from TRBV27 and TRBJ2-6; 7 bases map to TRBD2. Germline-derived CDR1 and CDR2 are MNHEY and SMNVEV (reference sequence). Trimming cost V 4 bases and J 2 bases; bases outside gene matches: 5. The CDR3 spans 16 residues.

This chain links TRBV5-4 with TRBJ1-1, with D possibly TRBD1 on 5 matching bases. The V gene's germline CDR1 is SGHNT and CDR2 YYREEE (reference sequence). The V gene lost 5 bases and the J gene lost 5 bases, with 13 bases spanning the gap. The CDR3 contains 13 residues. In DNA form, the CDR3 reads TGTGCCAGCAGTCCCGTGGGGGGGACTGAAGCTTTCTTT. As protein: CASSPVGGTEAFF.

The DNA of the CDR3 is TGTGCCAGCAGCAGGGGTCAGAGGTATGGCTACACCTTC. Encoded protein: CASSRGQRYGYTF. The chain joins TRBV27 to TRBJ1-2; D might be TRBD1 (6 bases). Germline V gives CDR1 MNHEY, CDR2 SMNVEV (reference sequence). The CDR3 totals 13 residues. V lost 6 bases, J lost 5 bases, and 13 bases lay in between.

The chain combines TRBV2 with TRBJ1-1; D remains ambiguous. CDR3 size: 11 residues. CDR1 SNHLY and CDR2 FYNNEI come from the germline V gene. Trimming took 2 bases from V and 5 from J, leaving 3 bases between them. The CDR3 nucleotides read TGTGCCAGCAGTGAATTAACTGAAGCTTTCTTT. This translates into CASSELTEAFF. The variable domain in full, completed from reference TRBV2 and TRBJ1-1, reads EPEVTQTPSHQVTQMGQEVILRCVPISNHLYFYWYRQILGQKVEFLVSFYNNEISEKSEIFDDQFSVERPDGSNFTLKIRSTKLEDSAMYFCASSELTEAFFGQGTRLTVV.

The rearrangement uses TRBV28 and TRBJ2-5; 7 bases are shared with TRBD2. Germline CDR1 MDHEN, CDR2 SYDVKM. The CDR3 has 14 residues. After removal of 3 bases from V and 3 bases from J, the junction contained 4 bases not matched to a gene. The CDR3 DNA is TGTGCCAGCAGTTTCTCCGCGGGAGAAGAGACCCAGTACTTC. Translating it yields CASSFSAGEETQYF.

The chain combines TRBV25-1 with TRBJ2-3; D unresolved. Germline CDR1 reads MGHDK; CDR2 reads SYGVNS. Trimming took 3 bases from V and 2 from J, leaving 6 bases between them. The CDR3 has 13 amino acids. Here the CDR3 reads CASSDINTDTQYF. The CDR3 DNA is TGTGCCAGCAGTGACATCAACACAGATACGCAGTATTTT.

This clone was detected a few times. This sequence joins TRBV2 and TRBJ1-1; D unclear. Germline CDR1 is SNHLY and CDR2 is FYNNEI. The V end was cut by 8 bases, the J end by 3 bases, with 4 bases between. This CDR3 is 10 amino acids long. The CDR3 DNA follows: TGTGCCAGCCCTGACACTGAAGCTTTCTTT. The encoded protein is CASPDTEAFF.

This rearrangement joins TRBV11-2 to TRBJ1-2, with 7 nucleotides matching TRBD1. CDR1 SGHAT and CDR2 FQNNGV come from the germline V gene. The CDR3 is 14 residues long. The V segment lost 3 bases and the J segment 6 bases; nucleotides outside the gene matches: 7. The CDR3 DNA sequence: TGTGCCAGCAGCTTTGGGACAGAGTTGGATGGCTACACCTTC. Residues: CASSFGTELDGYTF.

The DNA for the CDR3 is TGCAGCGTTGCGGGGGGGGGACGGGTTGAAGAGACCCAGTACTTC. Translated: CSVAGGGRVEETQYF. The V gene is TRBV29-1, the J gene TRBJ2-5; 8 bases map to TRBD2. The germline CDR1 and CDR2 sequences are SQVTM and ANQGSEA. This CDR3 has 15 amino acids. The V segment lost 4 bases and the J segment 3 bases; nucleotides outside the gene matches: 10.

The V call is TRBV6-5, the J call TRBJ2-2; TRBD2 is a possible D gene (6 bases). The CDR3 sequence is 15 residues long. CDR1 and CDR2 from the germline V gene are MNHEY and SVGAGI. Trimming left V 6 bases short and J 4 bases short, with 15 bases between. The DNA of the CDR3 is TGTGCCAGCAGCAAGGCCGGGACTGGCACCGGGGAGCTGTTTTTT. Translating gives CASSKAGTGTGELFF.

The J gene is TRBJ2-5, the V gene TRBV27; TRBD2 might be the D (7 bases). CDR3 length: 17 amino acids. Trimming left V 1 base short and J 1 base short, with 16 bases between. In germline, CDR1 is MNHEY, CDR2 SMNVEV (reference sequence). CDR3 region: CASSLYVGRGFQETQYF. DNA for the CDR3: TGTGCCAGCAGTTTATATGTGGGGAGGGGGTTCCAAGAGACCCAGTACTTC.

The J gene is TRBJ2-3, the V gene TRBV6-5, with D perhaps matching TRBD1 (6 bases). V was pared by 6 bases and J by 2 bases, with 9 bases between. CDR3 length: 13 residues. CDR1 MNHEY and CDR2 SVGAGI come from the germline V gene. The CDR3 spells CASRDSSTDTQYF. As DNA, the CDR3 is TGTGCCAGCAGGGACAGTTCCACAGATACGCAGTATTTT.

The chain links TRBV6-6 to TRBJ2-3, with TRBD2 matching 9 bases. Unmatched junction bases numbered 1, after V lost 2 bases and J lost 1 base. The V gene's germline CDR1 is MNHNY and CDR2 SVGAGI (reference sequence). The CDR3 has 15 residues. CDR3 sequence reads: CASSYKRGGTDTQYF. The DNA of the CDR3 is TGTGCCAGCAGTTACAAGCGGGGGGGCACAGATACGCAGTATTTT.

This rearrangement joins TRBV2 to TRBJ2-1, with D hard to call. The V and J ends lost 5 bases and 9 bases respectively, with 14 bases between them. The CDR3 is 13 residues long. Germline CDR1 is SNHLY and CDR2 is FYNNEI. This CDR3 reads CASSYEDLGEQFF. The CDR3 DNA follows: TGTGCCAGCAGTTATGAGGATTTAGGTGAGCAGTTCTTC.

V and J are TRBV9 and TRBJ2-7, with 10 bases fitting TRBD1. CDR1 and CDR2 (germline): SGDLS, YYNGEE. The V gene end was trimmed by 2 bases and the J gene end by 6 bases; junction bases not matched to a gene: 11. The CDR3 is made up of 16 amino acids. The chain's CDR3 is CASSVGAGTGVGEQYF. The CDR3 DNA sequence: TGTGCCAGCAGCGTGGGAGCCGGGACAGGGGTTGGCGAGCAGTACTTC.

The chain employs TRBV30 and TRBJ1-2; no clear D. The V gene's germline CDR1 is GTSNPN and CDR2 SVGIG (reference sequence). V lost 1 base and J lost 4, with 7 bases in between. The CDR3 length is 12 residues. The CDR3 region is CAWSGEGYGYTF. The CDR3 coding sequence is TGTGCCTGGAGTGGGGAGGGCTATGGCTACACCTTC.

This rearrangement joins TRBV29-1 to TRBJ1-1; D perhaps matches TRBD1 (5 bases). The CDR3 sequence is 14 residues long. Deletions cut 3 bases from V and 1 base from J, with 12 bases between. Germline CDR1 is SQVTM and CDR2 is ANQGSEA. The CDR3, as DNA: TGCAGCGTTGAGGGCTGGCAGGGGAACACTGAAGCTTTCTTT. Residues: CSVEGWQGNTEAFF.

The chain carries TRBV18 and TRBJ1-1; 9 bases are shared with TRBD1. J gave up 1 base and V 4 bases, and 10 bases lay outside the gene matches. This CDR3 is built from 17 residues. Germline V lookup: CDR1 KGHSH, CDR2 LQKENI. CDR3 residues: CASSLQGQGYGNTEAFF. The CDR3 nucleotides read TGTGCCAGCTCACTTCAAGGACAGGGGTATGGGAACACTGAAGCTTTCTTT.

The chain has TRBV25-1 and TRBJ1-1; D call uncertain. The germline V gene has CDR1 MGHDK and CDR2 SYGVNS. Trimming stripped 6 bases from V and 1 base from J, with 15 bases between. The CDR3 is 15 residues long. DNA of the CDR3: TGTGCCAGCAGAGAACCGCACACGCAGAACACTGAAGCTTTCTTT. Protein product: CASREPHTQNTEAFF.